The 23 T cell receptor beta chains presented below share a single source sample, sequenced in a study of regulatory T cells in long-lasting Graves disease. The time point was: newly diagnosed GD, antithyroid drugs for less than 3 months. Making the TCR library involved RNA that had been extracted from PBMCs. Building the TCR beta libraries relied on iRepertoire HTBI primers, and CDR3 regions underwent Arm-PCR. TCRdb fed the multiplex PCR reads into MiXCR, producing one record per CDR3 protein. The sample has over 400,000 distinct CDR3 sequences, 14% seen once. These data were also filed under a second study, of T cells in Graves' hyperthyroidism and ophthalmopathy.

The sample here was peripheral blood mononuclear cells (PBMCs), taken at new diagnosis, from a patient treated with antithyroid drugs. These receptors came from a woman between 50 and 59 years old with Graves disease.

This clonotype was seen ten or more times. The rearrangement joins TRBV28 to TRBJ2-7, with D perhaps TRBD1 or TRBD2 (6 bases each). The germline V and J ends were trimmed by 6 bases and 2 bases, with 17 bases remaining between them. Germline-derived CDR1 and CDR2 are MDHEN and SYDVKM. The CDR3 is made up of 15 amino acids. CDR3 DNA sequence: TGTGCCAGCAGGGGGGCGCTCGGGGGAACCTACGAGCAGTACTTC. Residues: CASRGALGGTYEQYF.

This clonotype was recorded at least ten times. The CDR3 DNA follows: TGCAGCGTTGTGCTAGCTCAGAGCTCTAATGAAAAACTGTTTTTT. This sequence encodes CSVVLAQSSNEKLFF. V usage is TRBV29-1 and J usage is TRBJ1-4; D is unclear. V was cut by 4 bases and J by 3 bases, with 15 bases left in between. Looked up from germline, CDR1 is SQVTM and CDR2 is ANQGSEA. CDR3 length: 15 residues.

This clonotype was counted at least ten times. The CDR3, as DNA: TGTGCTAGTGGTTTGCATCGTCCGGGACAGGGCCATAGTGAGCAGTTCTTC. This translates into CASGLHRPGQGHSEQFF. This chain joins TRBV12-5 and TRBJ2-1, with 9 positions matching TRBD1. V was pared by 2 bases and J by 9 bases, with 14 bases of the junction left unmatched. This CDR3 spans 17 amino acids. Per germline, CDR1 LGHNT and CDR2 FRNRAP.

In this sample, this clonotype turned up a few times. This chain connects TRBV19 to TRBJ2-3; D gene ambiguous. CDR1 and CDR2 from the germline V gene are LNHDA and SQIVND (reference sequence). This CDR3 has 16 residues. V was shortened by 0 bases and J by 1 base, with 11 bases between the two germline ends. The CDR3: CASSIEKHFRTDTQYF. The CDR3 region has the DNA TGTGCCAGTAGTATAGAGAAGCATTTCCGCACAGATACGCAGTATTTT.

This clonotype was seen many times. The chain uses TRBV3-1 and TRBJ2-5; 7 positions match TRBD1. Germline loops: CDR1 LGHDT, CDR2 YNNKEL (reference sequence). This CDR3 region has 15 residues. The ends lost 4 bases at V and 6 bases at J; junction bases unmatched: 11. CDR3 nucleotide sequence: TGTGCCAGCAGCCTGCCACGACAGGGTGGGAAGACCCAGTACTTC. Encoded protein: CASSLPRQGGKTQYF.

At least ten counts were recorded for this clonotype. The CDR3 nucleotides are TGTGCCACCAGTGACCCAGACGGCTACAATGAGCAGTTCTTC. Its translation is CATSDPDGYNEQFF. The chain couples TRBV24-1 to TRBJ2-1; D remains unclear. Germline values: CDR1 KGHDR, CDR2 SFDVKD. V was clipped by 4 bases and J by 3 bases, with 9 bases between them. This CDR3 spans 14 amino acids.

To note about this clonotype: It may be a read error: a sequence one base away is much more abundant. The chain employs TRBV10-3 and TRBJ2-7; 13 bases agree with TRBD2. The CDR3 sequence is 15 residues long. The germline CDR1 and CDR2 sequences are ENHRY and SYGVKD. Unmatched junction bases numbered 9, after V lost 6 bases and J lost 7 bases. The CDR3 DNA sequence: TGTGCCATCAGAACCGGGACTAGCGGGAACAATGAGCAGTACTTC. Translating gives CAIRTGTSGNNEQYF.

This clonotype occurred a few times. The DNA for the CDR3 is TGCAGTGCTAGAGATCGGTTGTTCTCTGGACTAGCGGGAGGAGGGACGCAGTATTTT. It is translated as CSARDRLFSGLAGGGTQYF. The V gene is TRBV20-1, the J gene TRBJ2-3; 14 bases are a match to TRBD2. CDR1 is DFQATT and CDR2 is SNEGSKA in the germline V gene (reference sequence). After removal of 0 bases from V and 9 bases from J, the junction contained 17 bases not matched to a gene. There are 19 residues in the CDR3.

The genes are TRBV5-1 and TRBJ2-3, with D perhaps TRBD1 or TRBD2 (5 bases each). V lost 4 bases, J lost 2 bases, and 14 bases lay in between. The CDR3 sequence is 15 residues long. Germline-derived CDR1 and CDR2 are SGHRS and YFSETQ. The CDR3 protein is CASSVIPGPTDTQYF. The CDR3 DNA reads TGCGCCAGCAGCGTAATACCGGGACCCACAGATACGCAGTATTTT.

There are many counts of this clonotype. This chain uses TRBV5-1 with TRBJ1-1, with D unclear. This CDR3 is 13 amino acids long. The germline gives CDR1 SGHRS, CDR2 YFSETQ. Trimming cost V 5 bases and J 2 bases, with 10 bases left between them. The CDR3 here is CASSGLTNTEAFF. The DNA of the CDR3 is TGCGCCAGCAGTGGCCTCACAAACACTGAAGCTTTCTTT.

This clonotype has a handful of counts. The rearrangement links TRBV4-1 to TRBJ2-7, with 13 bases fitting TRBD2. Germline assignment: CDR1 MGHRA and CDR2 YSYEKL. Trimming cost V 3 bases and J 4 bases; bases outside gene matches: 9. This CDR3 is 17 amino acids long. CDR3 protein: CASSQRFGLAGDYEQYF. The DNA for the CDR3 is TGCGCCAGCAGCCAGCGTTTTGGACTAGCGGGAGATTACGAGCAGTACTTC.

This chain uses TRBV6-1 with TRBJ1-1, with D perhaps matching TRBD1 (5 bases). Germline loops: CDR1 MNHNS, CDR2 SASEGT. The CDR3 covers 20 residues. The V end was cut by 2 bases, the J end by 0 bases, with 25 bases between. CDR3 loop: CASSEFLGPPRAHMNTEAFF. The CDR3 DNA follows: TGTGCCAGCAGTGAATTTTTGGGACCCCCCAGGGCACATATGAACACTGAAGCTTTCTTT.

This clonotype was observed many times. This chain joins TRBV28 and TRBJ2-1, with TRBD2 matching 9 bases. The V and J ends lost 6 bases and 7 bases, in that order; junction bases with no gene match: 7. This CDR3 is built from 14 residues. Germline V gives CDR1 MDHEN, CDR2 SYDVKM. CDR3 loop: CASRTGLAKNEQFF. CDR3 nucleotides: TGTGCCAGCAGGACCGGACTAGCGAAGAATGAGCAGTTCTTC.

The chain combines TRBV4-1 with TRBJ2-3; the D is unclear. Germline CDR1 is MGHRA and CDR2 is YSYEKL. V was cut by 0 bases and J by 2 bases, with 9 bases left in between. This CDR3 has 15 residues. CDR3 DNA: TGCGCCAGCAGCCAAGATTGGACCATCACAGATACGCAGTATTTT. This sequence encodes CASSQDWTITDTQYF.

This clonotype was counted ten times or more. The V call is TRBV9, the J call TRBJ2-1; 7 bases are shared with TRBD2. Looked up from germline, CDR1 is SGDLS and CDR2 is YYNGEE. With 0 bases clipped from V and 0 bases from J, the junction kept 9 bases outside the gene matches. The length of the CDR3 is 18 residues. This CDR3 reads CASSVDPRRGSSYNEQFF. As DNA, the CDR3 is TGTGCCAGCAGCGTAGATCCTCGGCGGGGGAGCTCCTACAATGAGCAGTTCTTC.

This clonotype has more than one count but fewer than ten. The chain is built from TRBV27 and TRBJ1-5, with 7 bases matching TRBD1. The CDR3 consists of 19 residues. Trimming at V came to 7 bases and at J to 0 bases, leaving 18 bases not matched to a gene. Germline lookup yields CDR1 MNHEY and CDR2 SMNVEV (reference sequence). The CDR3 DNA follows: TGTGCCAGCAACTCCCAAGGCAAGACAGGGAAGCCTAGCAATCAGCCCCAGCATTTT. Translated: CASNSQGKTGKPSNQPQHF.

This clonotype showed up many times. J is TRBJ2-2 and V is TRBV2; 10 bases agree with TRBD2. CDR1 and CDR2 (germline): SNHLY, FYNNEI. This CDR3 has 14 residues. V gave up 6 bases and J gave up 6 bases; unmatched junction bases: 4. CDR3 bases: TGTGCCAGCAGCCAGCGGGAGGGCGCCGGGGAGCTGTTTTTT. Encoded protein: CASSQREGAGELFF.

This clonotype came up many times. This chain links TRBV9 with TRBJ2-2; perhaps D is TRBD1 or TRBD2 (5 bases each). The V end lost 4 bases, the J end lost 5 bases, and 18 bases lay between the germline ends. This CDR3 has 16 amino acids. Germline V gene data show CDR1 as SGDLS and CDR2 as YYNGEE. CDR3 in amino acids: CASSHGATLETGELFF. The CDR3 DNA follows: TGTGCCAGCAGCCACGGGGCTACCCTTGAAACCGGGGAGCTGTTTTTT. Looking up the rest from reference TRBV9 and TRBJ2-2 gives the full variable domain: DSGVTQTPKHLITATGQRVTLRCSPRSGDLSVYWYQQSLDQGLQFLIQYYNGEERAKGNILERFSAQQFPDLHSELNLSSLELGDSALYFCASSHGATLETGELFFGEGSRLTVL.

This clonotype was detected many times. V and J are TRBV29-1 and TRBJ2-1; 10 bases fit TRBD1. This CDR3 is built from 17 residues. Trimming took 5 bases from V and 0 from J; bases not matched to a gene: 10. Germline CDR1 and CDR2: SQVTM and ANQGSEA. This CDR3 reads CSVNGGTGVISYNEQFF. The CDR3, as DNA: TGCAGCGTTAATGGCGGGACAGGGGTAATCTCCTACAATGAGCAGTTCTTC.

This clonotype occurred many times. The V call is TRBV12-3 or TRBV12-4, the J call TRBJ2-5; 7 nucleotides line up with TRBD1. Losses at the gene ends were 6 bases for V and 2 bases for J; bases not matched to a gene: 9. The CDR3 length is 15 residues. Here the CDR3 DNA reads TGTGCCAGCAGCCAGAACGGACAGGCGCAAGAGACCCAGTACTTC. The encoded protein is CASSQNGQAQETQYF.

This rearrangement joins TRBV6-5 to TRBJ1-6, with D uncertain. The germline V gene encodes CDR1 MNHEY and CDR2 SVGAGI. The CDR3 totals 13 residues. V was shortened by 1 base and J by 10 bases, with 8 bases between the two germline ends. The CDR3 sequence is CASSYFRHSPLHF. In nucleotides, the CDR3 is TGTGCCAGCAGTTACTTCCGACACTCACCCCTCCACTTT.

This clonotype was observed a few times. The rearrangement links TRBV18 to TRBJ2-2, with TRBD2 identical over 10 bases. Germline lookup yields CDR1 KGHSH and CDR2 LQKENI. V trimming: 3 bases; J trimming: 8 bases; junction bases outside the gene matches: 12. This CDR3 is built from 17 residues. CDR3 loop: CASSPRVLAGGSGELFF. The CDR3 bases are TGTGCCAGCTCACCCCGCGTGTTAGCGGGAGGATCTGGGGAGCTGTTTTTT.

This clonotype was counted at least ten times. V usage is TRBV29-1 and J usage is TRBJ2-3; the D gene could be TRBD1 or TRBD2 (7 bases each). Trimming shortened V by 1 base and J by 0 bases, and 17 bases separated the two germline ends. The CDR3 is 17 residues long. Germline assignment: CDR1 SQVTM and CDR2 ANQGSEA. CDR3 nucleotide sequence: TGCAGCGTTGAAGGGGACAGCCAGCGGGAAAGCACAGATACGCAGTATTTT. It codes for CSVEGDSQRESTDTQYF.